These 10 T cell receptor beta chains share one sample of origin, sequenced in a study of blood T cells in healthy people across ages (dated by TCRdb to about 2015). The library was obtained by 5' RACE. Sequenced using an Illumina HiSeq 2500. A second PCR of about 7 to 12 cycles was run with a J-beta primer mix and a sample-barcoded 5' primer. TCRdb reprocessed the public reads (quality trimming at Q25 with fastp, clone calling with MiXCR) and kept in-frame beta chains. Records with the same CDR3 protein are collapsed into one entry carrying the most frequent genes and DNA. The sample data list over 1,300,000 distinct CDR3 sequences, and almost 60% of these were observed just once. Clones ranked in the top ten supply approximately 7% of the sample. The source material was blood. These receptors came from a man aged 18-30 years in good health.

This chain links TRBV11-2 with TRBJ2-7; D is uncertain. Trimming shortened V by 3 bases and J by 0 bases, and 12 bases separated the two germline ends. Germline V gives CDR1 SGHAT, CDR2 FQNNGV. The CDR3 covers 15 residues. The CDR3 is CASSFDSGYSYEQYF. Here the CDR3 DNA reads TGTGCCAGCAGCTTCGATTCAGGATACTCCTACGAGCAGTACTTC.

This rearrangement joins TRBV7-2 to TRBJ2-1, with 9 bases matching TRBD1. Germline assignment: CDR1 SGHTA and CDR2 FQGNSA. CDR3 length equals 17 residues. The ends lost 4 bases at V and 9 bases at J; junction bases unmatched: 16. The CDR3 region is CASSSPWGGTGLVEQFF. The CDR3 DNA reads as TGTGCCAGCAGCTCACCCTGGGGGGGGACAGGGTTGGTTGAGCAGTTCTTC. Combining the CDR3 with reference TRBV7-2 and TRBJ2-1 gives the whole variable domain GAGVSQSPSNKVTEKGKDVELRCDPISGHTALYWYRQSLGQGLEFLIYFQGNSAPDKSGLPSDRFSAERTGGSVSTLTIQRTQQEDSAVYLCASSSPWGGTGLVEQFFGPGTRLTVL.

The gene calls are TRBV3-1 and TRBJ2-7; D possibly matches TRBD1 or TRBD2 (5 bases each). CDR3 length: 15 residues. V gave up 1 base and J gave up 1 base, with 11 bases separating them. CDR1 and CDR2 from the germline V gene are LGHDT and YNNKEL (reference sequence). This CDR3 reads CASSQGTGRSYEQYF. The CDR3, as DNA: TGTGCCAGCAGCCAAGGAACGGGGCGGTCCTACGAGCAGTACTTC.

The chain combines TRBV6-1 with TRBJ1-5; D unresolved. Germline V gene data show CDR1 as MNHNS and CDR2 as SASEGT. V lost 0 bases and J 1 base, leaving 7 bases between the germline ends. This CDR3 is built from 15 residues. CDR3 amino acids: CASSEALPSNQPQHF. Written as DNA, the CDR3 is TGTGCCAGCAGTGAAGCTCTACCGAGCAATCAGCCCCAGCATTTT.

The DNA of the CDR3 is TGTGCCAGCAGCTTAGAAGACAGGAGAGATACGCAGTATTTT. It specifies CASSLEDRRDTQYF. The rearrangement uses TRBV7-9 and TRBJ2-3; maybe TRBD1 (6 bases). The CDR3 is 14 residues long. The V gene lost 1 base and the J gene lost 5 bases, with 10 bases spanning the gap. Per the germline V gene, CDR1 is SEHNR and CDR2 is FQNEAQ (reference sequence).

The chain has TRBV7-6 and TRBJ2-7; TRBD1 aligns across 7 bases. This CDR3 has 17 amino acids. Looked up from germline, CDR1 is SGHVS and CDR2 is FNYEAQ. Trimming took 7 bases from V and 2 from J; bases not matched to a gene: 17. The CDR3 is CASTQPPEDRDAYEQYF. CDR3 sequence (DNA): TGTGCCAGCACCCAACCTCCCGAAGACAGGGACGCCTACGAGCAGTACTTC.

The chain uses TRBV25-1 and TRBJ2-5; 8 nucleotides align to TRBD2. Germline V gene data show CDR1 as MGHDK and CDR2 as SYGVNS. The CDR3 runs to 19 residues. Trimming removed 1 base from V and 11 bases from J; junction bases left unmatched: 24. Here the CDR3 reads CASSEFALGGAGGNNEQYF. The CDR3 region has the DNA TGTGCCAGCAGTGAATTCGCCCTCGGTGGGGCGGGGGGTAACAATGAGCAGTACTTC.

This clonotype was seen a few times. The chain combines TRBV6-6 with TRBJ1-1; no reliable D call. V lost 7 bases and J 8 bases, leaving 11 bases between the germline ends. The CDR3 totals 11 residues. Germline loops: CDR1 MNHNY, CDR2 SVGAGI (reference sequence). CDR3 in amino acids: CASNLEGEAFF. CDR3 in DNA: TGTGCCAGCAATCTGGAGGGAGAAGCTTTCTTT.

The CDR3 loop is CAIATRVRYTQYF. The CDR3 DNA reads as TGTGCCATCGCCACAAGGGTTAGATATACGCAGTATTTT. This chain connects TRBV21-1 to TRBJ2-3. TRBV21-1 is tagged as a pseudogene. This CDR3 is 13 amino acids long.

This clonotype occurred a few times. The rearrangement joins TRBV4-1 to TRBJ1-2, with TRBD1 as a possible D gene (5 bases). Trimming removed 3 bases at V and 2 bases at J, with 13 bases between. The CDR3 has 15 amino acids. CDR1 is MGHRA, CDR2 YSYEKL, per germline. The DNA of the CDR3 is TGCGCCAGCAGCCAGCTCTCTGGGGGGAACTATGGCTACACCTTC. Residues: CASSQLSGGNYGYTF.